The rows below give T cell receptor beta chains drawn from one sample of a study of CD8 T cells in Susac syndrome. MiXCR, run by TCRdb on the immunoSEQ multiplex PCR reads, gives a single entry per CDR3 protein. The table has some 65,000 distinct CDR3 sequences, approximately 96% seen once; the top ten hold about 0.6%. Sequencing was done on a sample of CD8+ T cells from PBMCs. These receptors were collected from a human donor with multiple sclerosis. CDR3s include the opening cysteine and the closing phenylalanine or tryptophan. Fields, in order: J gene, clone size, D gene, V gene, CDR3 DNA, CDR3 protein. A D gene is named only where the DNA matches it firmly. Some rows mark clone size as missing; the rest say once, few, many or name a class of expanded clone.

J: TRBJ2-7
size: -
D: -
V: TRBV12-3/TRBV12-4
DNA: TGTGCCAGCGCCCCCCGAGGGCAGTCAGGCGTGCAGTACTTC
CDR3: CASAPRGQSGVQYF

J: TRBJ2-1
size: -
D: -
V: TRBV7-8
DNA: TGTGCCAGCAGCCAAAAGACACCTTCGGATGAGCAGTTCTTC
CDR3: CASSQKTPSDEQFF

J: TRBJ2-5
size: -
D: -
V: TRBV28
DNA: TGTGCCAGCAGTTTTGAGATGTACCAAGAGACCCAGTACTTC
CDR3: CASSFEMYQETQYF

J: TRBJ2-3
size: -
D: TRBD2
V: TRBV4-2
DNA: TGTGCCAGCAGGGACATAGCGGGAGGCAATTCAGATACGCAGTATTTT
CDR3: CASRDIAGGNSDTQYF

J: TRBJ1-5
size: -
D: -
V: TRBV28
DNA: TGTGCCAGCAGTTTAGTCCAGGGGTACAATCAGCCCCAGCATTTT
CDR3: CASSLVQGYNQPQHF

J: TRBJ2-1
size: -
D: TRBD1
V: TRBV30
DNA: TGTGCCTGGAGTGTAACAGGGGACCCCTACAATGAGCAGTTCTTC
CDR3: CAWSVTGDPYNEQFF

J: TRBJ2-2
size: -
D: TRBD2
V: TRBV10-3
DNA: TGTGCCATCAGTGAGTCCGTGACTAGCGGCGGGGAGCTGTTTTTT
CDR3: CAISESVTSGGELFF

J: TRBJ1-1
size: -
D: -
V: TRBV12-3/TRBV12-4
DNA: TGTGCCAGCAGTATTGGGCAGGGGACTGAAGCTTTCTTT
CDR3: CASSIGQGTEAFF

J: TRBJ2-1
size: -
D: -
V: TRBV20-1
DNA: TGCAGTGCTAGAGATTGGATGCTAAGCTCCTACAATGAGCAGTTCTTC
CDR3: CSARDWMLSSYNEQFF

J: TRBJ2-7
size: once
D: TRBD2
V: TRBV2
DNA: TGTGCCAGCAGTGGGACTAGCGGGAGCTACGAGCAGTACTTC
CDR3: CASSGTSGSYEQYF

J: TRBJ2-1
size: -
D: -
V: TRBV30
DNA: TGTGCCTGGAGCCCCCCGACTGGTTGGAATGAGCAGTTCTTC
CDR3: CAWSPPTGWNEQFF

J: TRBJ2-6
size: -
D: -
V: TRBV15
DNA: TGTGCCACCAGCCCCGTTTTAGGCTCTGGGGCCAACGTCCTGACTTTC
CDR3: CATSPVLGSGANVLTF

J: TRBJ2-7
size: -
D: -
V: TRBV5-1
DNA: TGCGCCAGCAGCGAAGAGTACCCGGGGACTCCCAACGAGCAGTACTTC
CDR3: CASSEEYPGTPNEQYF

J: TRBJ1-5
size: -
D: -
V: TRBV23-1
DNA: TGCGCCAGCAGTCAATCGCTGGCACCCTCTGGCTGTAGCAATCAGCCCCAGCATTTT
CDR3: CASSQSLAPSGCSNQPQHF

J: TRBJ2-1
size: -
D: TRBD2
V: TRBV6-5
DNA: TGTGCCAGCAGTTCCACCGGGACTACGGGTCAAAATGAGCAGTTCTTC
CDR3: CASSSTGTTGQNEQFF

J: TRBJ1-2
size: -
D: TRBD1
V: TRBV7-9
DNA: TGTGCCAGCAGCCGAGGGACAGGGGACAACTATGGCTACACCTTC
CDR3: CASSRGTGDNYGYTF

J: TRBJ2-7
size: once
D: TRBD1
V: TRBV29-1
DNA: TGCAGCGTTGGAGGGACAGCAATTTACGAGCAGTACTTC
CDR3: CSVGGTAIYEQYF

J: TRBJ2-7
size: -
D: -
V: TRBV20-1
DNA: TGCAGTGCTAGAGATAGAGTGTCTGGGGAGCAGTACTTC
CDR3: CSARDRVSGEQYF

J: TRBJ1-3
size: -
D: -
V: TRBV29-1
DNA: TGCAGCGTTTACAGCTCTGGAAACACCATATATTTT
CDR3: CSVYSSGNTIYF

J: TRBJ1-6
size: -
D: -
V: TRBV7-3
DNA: TGTGCCAGCAGCTTATATCCAGGGGCGAATTCACCCCTCCACTTT
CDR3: CASSLYPGANSPLHF

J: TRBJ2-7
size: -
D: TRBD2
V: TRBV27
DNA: TGTGCCAGCAGTTTACGGGGGGCCTACGAGCAGTACTTC
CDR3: CASSLRGAYEQYF

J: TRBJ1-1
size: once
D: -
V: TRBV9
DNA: TGTGCCAGCAGCTCCAGTGCGGGGTACACTGAAGCTTTCTTT
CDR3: CASSSSAGYTEAFF

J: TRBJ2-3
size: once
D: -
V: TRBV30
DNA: TGTGCCTGGAGTATGGCGGGTGCAGATACGCAGTATTTT
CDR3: CAWSMAGADTQYF

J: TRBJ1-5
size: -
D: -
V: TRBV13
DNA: TGTGCCAGCAGCTTAGGGGCCAGCAATCAGCCCCAGCATTTT
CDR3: CASSLGASNQPQHF

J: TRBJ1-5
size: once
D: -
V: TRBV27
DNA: TGTGCCAGCGCCGAGGAGGGCTATAGCAATCAGCCCCAGCATTTT
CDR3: CASAEEGYSNQPQHF

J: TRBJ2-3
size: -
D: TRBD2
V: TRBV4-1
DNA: TGCGCCAGCAGCCAAGATCCTAGCGGTAGCACAGATACGCAGTATTTT
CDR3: CASSQDPSGSTDTQYF

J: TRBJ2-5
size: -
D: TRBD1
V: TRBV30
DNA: TGTGCCTGGAGTGTACGAGGGGGCCGAATCCAAGAGACCCAGTACTTC
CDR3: CAWSVRGGRIQETQYF

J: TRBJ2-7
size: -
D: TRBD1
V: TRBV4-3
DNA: TGCGCCAGCAGCCAAGATCGGCAGGGGGCCGACGAGCAGTACTTC
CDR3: CASSQDRQGADEQYF

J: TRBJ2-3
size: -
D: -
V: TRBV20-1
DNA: TGCAGTGCTAGAGAACAGGGAGTGGCAGATACGCAGTATTTT
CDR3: CSAREQGVADTQYF

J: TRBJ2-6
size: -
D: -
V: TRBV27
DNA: TGTGCCAGCAGGCGGGAAACTGGGGCCAACGTCCTGACTTTC
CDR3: CASRRETGANVLTF

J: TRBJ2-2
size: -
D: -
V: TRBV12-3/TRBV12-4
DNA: TGTGCCAGCAGTTTGGCGGGACCGACCAACACCGGGGAGCTGTTTTTT
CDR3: CASSLAGPTNTGELFF

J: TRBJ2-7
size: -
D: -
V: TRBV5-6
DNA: TGTGCCAGCAGCCTGACAGAGGCCTACGAGCAGTACTTC
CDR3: CASSLTEAYEQYF

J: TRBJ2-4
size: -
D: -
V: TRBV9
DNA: TGTGCCAGCAGCGTAGAAGGGGCGGAGGGAGACATTCAGTACTTC
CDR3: CASSVEGAEGDIQYF

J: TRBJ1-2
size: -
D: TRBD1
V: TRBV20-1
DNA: TGCAGTGCTAGAGACCCTTCAGGGGGCTATGGCTACACCTTC
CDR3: CSARDPSGGYGYTF

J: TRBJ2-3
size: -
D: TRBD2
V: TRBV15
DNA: TGTGCCACCAGCAGCGGGACTAGCGGATGGGGAGATACGCAGTATTTT
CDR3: CATSSGTSGWGDTQYF

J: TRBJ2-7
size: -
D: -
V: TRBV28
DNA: TGTGCCAGCAGCGACACAGGGGGGGCCTACGAGCAGTACTTC
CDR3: CASSDTGGAYEQYF

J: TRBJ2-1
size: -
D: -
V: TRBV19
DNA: TGTGCCAGTAGTATAGATCTGGAGTGGAATGAGCAGTTCTTC
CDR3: CASSIDLEWNEQFF

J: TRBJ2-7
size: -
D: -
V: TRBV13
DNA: TGTGCCAGCAGCGACAAGGGGCAGGACCTATACGAGCAGTACTTC
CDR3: CASSDKGQDLYEQYF

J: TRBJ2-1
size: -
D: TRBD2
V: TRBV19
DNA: TGTGCCAGTAGTGTCGGAGGGACTAGGTTAAAAAGTCCCCACAATGAGCAGTTCTTC
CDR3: CASSVGGTRLKSPHNEQFF

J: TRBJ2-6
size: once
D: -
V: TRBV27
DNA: TGTGCCAGCAGTTTTCAGGCAGGGGATTTCTCTGGGGCCAACGTCCTGACTTTC
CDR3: CASSFQAGDFSGANVLTF

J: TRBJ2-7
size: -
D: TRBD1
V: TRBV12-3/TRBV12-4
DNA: TGTGCCAGCAGTTTTGGATATCTCCCCCCGGACAGGGACTCCTACGAGCAGTACTTC
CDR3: CASSFGYLPPDRDSYEQYF

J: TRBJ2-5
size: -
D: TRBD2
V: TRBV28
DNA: TGTGCCAGCAGTTTGGGCGGGAGCACCCAAGAGACCCAGTACTTC
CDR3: CASSLGGSTQETQYF

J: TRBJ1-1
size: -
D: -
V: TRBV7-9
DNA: TGTGCCAGCAGCCTCACCAACACTGAAGCTTTCTTT
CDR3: CASSLTNTEAFF